The source of this TCR beta chain is a study of T-cell reconstitution after alpha-beta-depleted transplantation in children. V shed 6 bases and J 0 bases; nucleotides not matched to a gene: 9. The CDR3 spans 15 residues. CDR1 is DFQATT and CDR2 is SNEGSKA in the germline V gene (reference sequence). For TCRbeta, the library was prepared with unique molecular identifiers. One entry per CDR3 protein results from TCRdb running MiXCR on the PCR reads. Among about 540,000 distinct CDR3 sequences listed, 25% to 30% were seen once. The chain recombines TRBV20-1 with TRBJ2-3; TRBD1 agrees at 7 bases. The receptor was isolated from a boy under two years old with Wiskott-Aldrich syndrome, due to receive a stem cell transplant. Material: PBMCs, obtained before TCRalphabeta/CD19-depleted stem cell transplant. The DNA for the CDR3 is TGCAGTGCCCACCGGACAGGAACTAGCACAGATACGCAGTATTTT. This codes for CSAHRTGTSTDTQYF.